This T cell receptor beta chain was sequenced for a study of shared clonotypes between healthy human individuals. Study-wide results and limits: Larger estimated richness was generally seen in naive subsets than in memory subsets. Four donors shared about 5% of their naive CD4 clonotypes.

CD8 cells classed as naive were CD45RO-negative and positively selected for CCR7, excluding terminally differentiated effector memory CD45RA+ cells. With regard to this clone: Its antigen is as yet unknown.

Deletions cut 8 bases from V and 5 bases from J, with 16 bases between. The CDR3 spans 12 residues. Germline V gene sequence: CDR1 SQVTM, CDR2 ANQGSEA. Here immunoSEQ multiplex PCR was the method, and the copy in TCRdb shows in-frame clones only, minus some. The sample shows around 1,900,000 clones, around 95% of them seen only once. The TCR originated in a man younger than 35 in good health. Some clones in this sample may be carry-over from other donors' samples. The rearrangement links TRBV29-1 to TRBJ2-7; tentatively, D is TRBD2 (6 bases). Sequenced sample: naive CD8+ T cells from PBMCs. The CDR3 nucleotides read TGCAGCACTGAGGCTAGCGCCCACGAGCAGTACTTC. This gives the protein CSTEASAHEQYF.